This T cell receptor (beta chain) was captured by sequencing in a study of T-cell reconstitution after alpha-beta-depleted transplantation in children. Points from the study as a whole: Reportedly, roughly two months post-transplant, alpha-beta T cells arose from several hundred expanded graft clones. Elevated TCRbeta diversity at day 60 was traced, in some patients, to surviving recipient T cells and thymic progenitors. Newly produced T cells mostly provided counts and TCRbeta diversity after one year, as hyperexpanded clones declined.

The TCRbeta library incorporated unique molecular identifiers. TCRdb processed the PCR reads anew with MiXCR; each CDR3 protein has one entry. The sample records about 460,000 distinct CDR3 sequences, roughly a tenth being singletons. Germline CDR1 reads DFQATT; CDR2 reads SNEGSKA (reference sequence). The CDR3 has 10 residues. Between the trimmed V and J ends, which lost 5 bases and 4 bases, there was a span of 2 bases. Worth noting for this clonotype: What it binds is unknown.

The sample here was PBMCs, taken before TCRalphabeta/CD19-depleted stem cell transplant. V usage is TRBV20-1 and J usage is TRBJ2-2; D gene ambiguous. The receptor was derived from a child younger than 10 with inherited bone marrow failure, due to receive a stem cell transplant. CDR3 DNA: TGCAGTGCTGGCACCGGGGAGCTGTTTTTT. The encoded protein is CSAGTGELFF.